The 20 T cell receptor beta chains given below trace back to one sample, sequenced in a study of blood T cell repertoires in COVID-19. Generated by immunoSEQ multiplex PCR, the TCRdb table keeps only in-frame clones and is missing some. Of fewer than 350,000 clones in the sample, 88% are singletons; the top ten hold 9.4%. Sequencing used peripheral blood. Receptors originate from a man aged 18 to 35 with active or convalescent COVID-19.

Only a few counts were recorded for this clone. V and J are TRBV7-9 and TRBJ1-6, with D maybe TRBD1 (6 bases). The CDR3 loop spans 16 amino acids. Germline CDR1 SEHNR, CDR2 FQNEAQ (reference sequence). Trimming removed 3 bases from V and 4 bases from J, with 13 bases in between. The chain's CDR3 is CASSLGTTVYNSPLHF. CDR3 nucleotide sequence: TGTGCCAGCAGCTTGGGGACAACAGTTTATAATTCACCCCTCCACTTT.

The chain combines TRBV7-9 with TRBJ1-6; D perhaps matches TRBD1 (6 bases). CDR3 length equals 14 residues. The V end was cut by 1 base, the J end by 8 bases, with 9 bases between. In germline, CDR1 is SEHNR, CDR2 FQNEAQ (reference sequence). CDR3 loop: CASSLGTAYSPLHF. The CDR3 DNA sequence: TGTGCCAGCAGCTTAGGGACAGCCTATTCACCCCTCCACTTT. Based on the CDR3 plus reference TRBV7-9 and TRBJ1-6, the full variable domain is DTGVSQNPRHKITKRGQNVTFRCDPISEHNRLYWYRQTLGQGPEFLTYFQNEAQLEKSRLLSDRFSAERPKGSFSTLEIQRTEQGDSAMYLCASSLGTAYSPLHFGNGTRLTVT.

In its sample, this clone was seen a few times. The chain joins TRBV5-1 to TRBJ2-7; D may be TRBD1 (5 bases). From germline, CDR1 is SGHRS and CDR2 YFSETQ. CDR3 length: 15 residues. V shed 0 bases and J shed 5 bases, with 15 bases lying between them. The CDR3 loop is CASSLEGQGNHEQYF. DNA for the CDR3: TGCGCCAGCAGCTTGGAAGGGCAGGGCAACCACGAGCAGTACTTC.

The rearrangement uses TRBV4-1 and TRBJ2-7, with 10 bases identical to TRBD1. The CDR3 has 15 amino acids. The junction had 5 bases not matched to a gene; V was cut back by 5 bases and J by 1 base. Germline lookup yields CDR1 MGHRA and CDR2 YSYEKL. Here the CDR3 reads CASSYWTGGSYEQYF. CDR3 sequence (DNA): TGCGCCAGCAGCTACTGGACAGGGGGTTCCTACGAGCAGTACTTC.

The chain uses TRBV2 and TRBJ1-4; no reliable D call. V was pared by 6 bases and J by 7 bases, with 12 bases between. This CDR3 is built from 13 residues. Germline V CDR1 and CDR2: SNHLY, FYNNEI. The CDR3 sequence: CASRSELGEKLFF. The CDR3 nucleotides are TGTGCCAGCAGGAGCGAGTTGGGTGAAAAACTGTTTTTT.

The chain combines TRBV6-1 with TRBJ1-2, with a weak D call TRBD1 (6 bases). CDR3 length: 16 residues. V was trimmed by 1 base and J by 8 bases, leaving 20 bases between them. The germline V gene has CDR1 MNHNS and CDR2 SASEGT. The CDR3, as DNA: TGTGCCAGCAGTGAAGGTCATTGGGGGGGCCCAGGGGGCTACACCTTC. This translates into CASSEGHWGGPGGYTF.

This clone is a singleton in its sample. The chain combines TRBV7-6 with TRBJ1-2; D gene ambiguous. Trimming removed 0 bases at V and 4 bases at J, with 12 bases between. The V gene's germline CDR1 is SGHVS and CDR2 FNYEAQ. This CDR3 contains 15 residues. In DNA form, the CDR3 reads TGTGCCAGCAGCTTAGCGTCTGAGGGAATCTATGGCTACACCTTC. Protein: CASSLASEGIYGYTF.

The chain joins TRBV2 to TRBJ1-1, with D unresolved. The CDR3 contains 13 residues. CDR1 is SNHLY, CDR2 FYNNEI, per germline. Trimming stripped 4 bases from V and 4 bases from J, with 10 bases between. Written as DNA, the CDR3 is TGTGCCAGCAGTGTAAGTATCGGCACTGAAGCTTTCTTT. Translated: CASSVSIGTEAFF.

V is TRBV7-9 and J is TRBJ1-6; 8 bases are shared with TRBD1. Germline CDR1 reads SEHNR; CDR2 reads FQNEAQ (reference sequence). This CDR3 has 15 residues. V dropped 5 bases and J dropped 8; count of bases not matched to a gene: 8. The CDR3 reads CASSPGDRTDSPLHF. Written as DNA, the CDR3 is TGTGCCAGCAGCCCAGGGGACAGGACTGATTCACCCCTCCACTTT.

V usage is TRBV6-5 and J usage is TRBJ2-7; D is perhaps TRBD2 (6 bases). Trimming took 2 bases from V and 1 from J, leaving 9 bases between them. The CDR3 loop spans 14 amino acids. Germline loops: CDR1 MNHEY, CDR2 SVGAGI. The CDR3 DNA is TGTGCCAGCAGTTACAGGGCGGGGTCCTACGAGCAGTACTTC. It is translated as CASSYRAGSYEQYF.

CDR3 DNA sequence: TGTGCCAGCAGTTACGATCCGTTGAGTTTCCGTCAAGAGACCCAGTACTTC. Protein: CASSYDPLSFRQETQYF. This chain joins TRBV6-2 or TRBV6-3 and TRBJ2-5; D gene ambiguous. V was trimmed by 2 bases and J by 2 bases, leaving 18 bases between them. The CDR3 has 17 residues. In germline, CDR1 is MNHEY, CDR2 SVGEGT.

This chain uses TRBV6-5 with TRBJ2-7; TRBD1 matches at 10 bases. The CDR3 sequence is 15 residues long. The J segment lost 4 bases and the V segment lost 5 bases, leaving 8 bases of the junction unmatched. Germline CDR1 and CDR2: MNHEY and SVGAGI. CDR3: CASSRSDRGVYEQYF. The CDR3 DNA reads as TGTGCCAGCAGTAGGTCGGACAGGGGGGTGTACGAGCAGTACTTC.

This chain joins TRBV5-1 and TRBJ2-7, with D tentatively TRBD2 (6 bases). Germline CDR1 is SGHRS and CDR2 is YFSETQ. The CDR3 is 16 amino acids. V was trimmed by 0 bases and J by 0 bases, leaving 13 bases between them. The CDR3 is CASSLGASDSSYEQYF. CDR3 bases: TGCGCCAGCAGCTTGGGGGCTAGCGATAGCTCCTACGAGCAGTACTTC.

The genes are TRBV6-1 and TRBJ2-2; TRBD1 aligns across 11 bases. From germline, CDR1 is MNHNS and CDR2 SASEGT. The CDR3 loop spans 16 amino acids. The trim removed 3 bases at V and 8 bases at J, leaving 8 bases unmatched. CDR3 region: CASSDVRTGGVGELFF. The DNA for the CDR3 is TGTGCCAGCAGTGATGTGCGGACAGGGGGCGTGGGGGAGCTGTTTTTT.

V is TRBV5-1 and J is TRBJ2-3; D uncertain. The CDR3 has 14 residues. The V gene's germline CDR1 is SGHRS and CDR2 YFSETQ. V lost 7 bases to trimming and J lost 0 bases, with 12 bases between them. As DNA, the CDR3 is TGCGCCAGCTCTCAAGCGAAAAGCACAGATACGCAGTATTTT. Translating it yields CASSQAKSTDTQYF.

The chain carries TRBV5-4 and TRBJ1-6, with D possibly matching TRBD1 (6 bases). V gave up 0 bases and J gave up 9 bases, with 13 bases separating them. In germline, CDR1 is SGHNT, CDR2 YYREEE (reference sequence). CDR3 length: 15 residues. The CDR3 region is CASSLGQGQISPLHF. The CDR3 nucleotides are TGTGCCAGCAGCTTGGGCCAGGGGCAAATTTCACCCCTCCACTTT.

This clone was found a few times. The chain links TRBV10-3 to TRBJ2-3; weak D call: TRBD1 (6 bases). The CDR3 has 19 residues. Trimming took off 3 bases at V and 1 base at J, with 23 bases between the two ends. Per the germline V gene, CDR1 is ENHRY and CDR2 is SYGVKD. CDR3 region: CAISDPSNAYRDRTDTQYF. CDR3 bases: TGTGCCATCAGTGATCCGTCAAACGCCTACAGGGACCGCACAGATACGCAGTATTTT.

This sequence joins TRBV2 and TRBJ1-4, with a weak D call TRBD1 (6 bases). This CDR3 comprises 14 residues. Trimming removed 2 bases at V and 8 bases at J, with 12 bases between. Germline V CDR1 and CDR2: SNHLY, FYNNEI. The CDR3 bases are TGTGCCAGCAGTGAACAGGGGAGCAGAGAAAAACTGTTTTTT. It specifies CASSEQGSREKLFF. Filled out from reference TRBV2 and TRBJ1-4, the complete variable domain reads EPEVTQTPSHQVTQMGQEVILRCVPISNHLYFYWYRQILGQKVEFLVSFYNNEISEKSEIFDDQFSVERPDGSNFTLKIRSTKLEDSAMYFCASSEQGSREKLFFGSGTQLSVL.

V and J are TRBV4-1 and TRBJ2-5; 9 bases are a match to TRBD2. Germline CDR1 and CDR2: MGHRA and YSYEKL. The CDR3 runs to 15 residues. V shed 1 base, J shed 5 bases, and the junction held 5 bases outside the gene matches. CDR3 region: CASSQVPSGAETQYF. The CDR3, as DNA: TGCGCCAGCAGCCAAGTCCCTAGCGGGGCCGAGACCCAGTACTTC.

The chain is built from TRBV6-2 or TRBV6-3 and TRBJ2-3; TRBD2 matches 13 bases. CDR1 and CDR2 from the germline V gene are MNHEY and SVGEGT. V dropped 6 bases and J dropped 6; count of bases not matched to a gene: 21. The CDR3 spans 20 residues. CDR3 sequence (DNA): TGTGCCAGCAGGCCTTCCGCGCCTCAGTTACTAGCGGGGGGGCTGGATACGCAGTATTTT. As protein: CASRPSAPQLLAGGLDTQYF.